This section outlines one T cell receptor beta chain sequence together with its context. Its antigen remains undetermined. Within one base of it there is no much larger clone, and no base qualities were kept. This entry belongs to a study of blood T cell repertoires in COVID-19 (dated by TCRdb to about 2020). Background on the whole study: Collaborator samples came from the United States, Italy and Spain and covered acute and convalescent phases of COVID-19. The prospective study material was composed of cDNA or gDNA derived from T cells, B-cell-depleted T cells, or PBMCs. Deeply sampled blood TCRbeta repertoires from subjects exposed to, actively infected with, or recovered from COVID-19 were included in the dataset. The repertoires were released in a freely available public database meant as a resource for research on the immune response to SARS-CoV-2. The samples were drawn from two sources: the first 160 participants of the ongoing ImmuneRACE study, and 1,200 or so subjects contributed by 6 global collaborators. The sample metadata nearly always contained a de-identified subject ID, COVID-19 status, age in years and sex. Where available, HLA class I and class II types were obtained from metadata supplied by the sample provider rather than from assay-based typing.

On the study overall, not on this receptor specifically: The amount of clinical and demographic metadata varied by source and participant and was provided uncurated.

From the germline V gene, CDR1 is KGHSH and CDR2 is LQKENI. From the cysteine through the phenylalanine, the CDR3 covers 14 amino acids. Of the read, only the CDR3 DNA is kept; its 42 bases are in frame from base 1. V trim: 3 bases; J trim: 5 bases; unmatched bases: 7. TCRbeta CDR3 regions were amplified from genomic DNA by means of the immunoSEQ Assay, a bias-controlled multiplex PCR. As for how the authors treated the data: Nucleated cell counts per sample were estimated from amplification of reference gene primers within the assay. To quantify the absolute abundance of each unique TCRbeta CDR3 rearrangement, sequence reads were collapsed and filtered. For each sample, productive Simpson clonality was calculated as the square root of Simpson's diversity index over productive rearrangements. In TCRdb, the immuneACCESS table is reduced to in-frame sequences with V and J assigned. These tables do not hold every clone; where another copy was compared, an unresolved V gene accounts for under half, and the others remain unexplained. The D gene and trimming were derived from the DNA, and the V and J assignments and clone size from that table. This sample comprises more than 200,000 clones, over 80% of them detected only once. The ten largest clones represent approximately 2.6% of the sample.

Collaborating institutions collected whole blood in K2EDTA tubes following their own protocols. Collaborator samples were shipped for TCRbeta analysis as frozen whole blood, isolated PBMCs, or DNA extracted from either sample type. The chain is made from TRBV18 and TRBJ2-7; the central 7 bases match TRBD1. Input material: peripheral blood. The TCR was taken from a woman aged 65 to 85 with active or convalescent COVID-19. The CDR3 in this case is CASSPTGNGNEQYF. The sequenced DNA is TGTGCCAGCTCACCGACAGGGAACGGTAACGAGCAGTACTTC.